This record covers a single TCR beta chain. Antigen: not known. The CDR3 totals 14 residues. Germline V CDR1 and CDR2: SGHVS, FQNEAQ. Deletions cut 5 bases from V and 4 bases from J, with 12 bases between. It was with 60 Vbeta and 13 Jbeta primers that the PCR ran. In the original workflow: Approximately 80 million unique TCR beta chains, some 9.9 million of them shared, were counted by a later analysis. Here immunoSEQ multiplex PCR was the method, and the copy in TCRdb shows in-frame clones only, minus some. V and J calls and clone size follow that table, whereas D and trimming were derived from the DNA. The table lists 90,000 to 110,000 clones, roughly 71% of them singletons. The data stem from a study of cytomegalovirus exposure and HLA in healthy donors. Overall study results and limits: Later analysis revealed greater clonal expansion in HLA-associated TCR beta chains than in equally common others. A few CMV-associated chains proved CMV antigen-specific in vitro.

The V and J genes are TRBV7-8 and TRBJ1-5; maybe TRBD1 (5 bases). This clonotype originated in a woman aged 65 to 85 in good health and CMV-seropositive. Sequenced: PBMCs. The CDR3 DNA reads TGTGCCAGCAGCCCGGGACTAAATAATCAGCCCCAGCATTTT. This encodes CASSPGLNNQPQHF. Variable domain in full (rest from reference TRBV7-8 and TRBJ1-5): GAGVSQSPRYKVAKRGQDVALRCDPISGHVSLFWYQQALGQGPEFLTYFQNEAQLDKSGLPSDRFFAERPEGSVSTLKIQRTQQEDSAVYLCASSPGLNNQPQHFGDGTRLSIL.